This T cell receptor (beta chain) was retrieved from a study of early T cells in non-severe SARS-CoV-2 infection. Study-wide context: Chains were unpaired, as sequencing was done on bulk RNA from unsorted whole blood. Whole-study results and caveats: VDJdb matching, biased toward anti-spike CD8 responses, missed private and CD4 specificities.

The CDR3 has 14 residues. CDR1 SGHTA and CDR2 FQGTGA come from the germline V gene. Trimming stripped 1 base from V and 3 bases from J, with 8 bases between. Only a few counts were recorded for this clonotype. Antigen specificity is unknown. The TCR library protocol attached unique molecular identifiers to the individual cDNA molecules. TCRdb recomputed calls from the 5' RACE reads with MiXCR, one row per CDR3 protein. This table holds about 48,000 distinct CDR3 sequences, 6.2% found once. Source: whole blood, taken at baseline. This clonotype was obtained from an adult who was a healthcare worker with PCR-confirmed SARS-CoV-2 infection or an uninfected control (not recorded which). The V gene is TRBV7-3, the J gene TRBJ2-3; no clear D gene. The CDR3 region is CASSLNARTDTQYF. For the CDR3, the DNA is TGTGCCAGCAGCTTAAACGCGAGAACAGATACGCAGTATTTT.